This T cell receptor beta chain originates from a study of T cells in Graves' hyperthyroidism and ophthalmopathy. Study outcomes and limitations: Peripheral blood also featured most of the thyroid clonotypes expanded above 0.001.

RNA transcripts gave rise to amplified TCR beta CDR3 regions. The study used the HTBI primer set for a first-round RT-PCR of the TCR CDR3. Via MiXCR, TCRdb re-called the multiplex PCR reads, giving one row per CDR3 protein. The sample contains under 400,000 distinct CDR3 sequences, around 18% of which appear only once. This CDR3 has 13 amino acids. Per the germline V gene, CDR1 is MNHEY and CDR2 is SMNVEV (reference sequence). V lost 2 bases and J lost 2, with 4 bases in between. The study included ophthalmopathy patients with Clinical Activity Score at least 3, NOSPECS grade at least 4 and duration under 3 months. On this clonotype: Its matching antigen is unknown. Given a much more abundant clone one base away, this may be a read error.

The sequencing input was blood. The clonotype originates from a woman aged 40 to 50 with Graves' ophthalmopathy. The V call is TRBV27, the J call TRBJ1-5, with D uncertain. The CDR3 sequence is CASSLQCNQPQHF. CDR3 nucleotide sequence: TGTGCCAGCAGTTTACAATGCAATCAGCCCCAGCATTTT.